This T cell receptor (beta chain) was sequenced during a study of technical replicates of blood from a few donors. The V end lost 1 base, the J end lost 3 bases, and 12 bases lay between the germline ends. CDR1 and CDR2 from the germline V gene are SEHNR and FQNEAQ (reference sequence). CDR3 length equals 16 residues. Only in-frame clones appear in the TCRdb table, and some are missing; sequencing was by immunoSEQ multiplex PCR. The profile covers about 62,000 clones, with around 87% appearing a single time and roughly 4.8% taken by the ten largest. The sample was PBMCs. The chain recombines TRBV7-9 with TRBJ2-2; perhaps TRBD1 as D (6 bases). The origin of this receptor is a human donor in good health. Some clones in this sample may be carry-over from other donors' samples. The CDR3 bases are TGTGCCAGCAGCTTAGTTACAGGGTTGGACACCGGGGAGCTGTTTTTT. Its translation: CASSLVTGLDTGELFF.